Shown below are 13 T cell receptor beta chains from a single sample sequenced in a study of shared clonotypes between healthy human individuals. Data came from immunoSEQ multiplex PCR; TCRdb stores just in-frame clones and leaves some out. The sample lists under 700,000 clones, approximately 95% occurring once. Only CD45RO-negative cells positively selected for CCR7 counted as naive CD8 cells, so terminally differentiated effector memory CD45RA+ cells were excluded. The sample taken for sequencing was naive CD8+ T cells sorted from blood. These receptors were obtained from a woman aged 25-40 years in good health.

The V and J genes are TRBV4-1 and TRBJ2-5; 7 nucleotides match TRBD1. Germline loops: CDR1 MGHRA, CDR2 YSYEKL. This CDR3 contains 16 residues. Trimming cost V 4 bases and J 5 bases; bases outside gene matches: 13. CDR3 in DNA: TGCGCCAGCAGCCTTAGACCGACAGGGACGGGGGAGACCCAGTACTTC. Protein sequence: CASSLRPTGTGETQYF.

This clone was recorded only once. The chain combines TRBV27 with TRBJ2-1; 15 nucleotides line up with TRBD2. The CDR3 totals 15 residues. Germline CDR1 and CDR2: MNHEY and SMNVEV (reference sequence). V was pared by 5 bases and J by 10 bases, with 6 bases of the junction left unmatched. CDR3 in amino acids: CASSPNGLAGGEQFF. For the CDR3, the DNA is TGTGCCAGCAGTCCTAATGGACTAGCGGGAGGGGAGCAGTTCTTC.

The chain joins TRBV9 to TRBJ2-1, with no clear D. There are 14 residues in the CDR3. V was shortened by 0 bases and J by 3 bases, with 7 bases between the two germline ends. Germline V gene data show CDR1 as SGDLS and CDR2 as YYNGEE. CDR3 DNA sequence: TGTGCCAGCAGCGTAGATAATATCTACAATGAGCAGTTCTTC. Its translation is CASSVDNIYNEQFF.

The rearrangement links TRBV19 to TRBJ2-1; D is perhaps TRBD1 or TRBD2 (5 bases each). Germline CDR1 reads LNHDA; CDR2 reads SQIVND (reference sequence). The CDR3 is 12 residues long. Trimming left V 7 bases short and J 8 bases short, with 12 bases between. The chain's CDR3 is CASIGLGHEQFF. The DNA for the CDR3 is TGTGCCAGTATTGGTTTGGGACATGAGCAGTTCTTC.

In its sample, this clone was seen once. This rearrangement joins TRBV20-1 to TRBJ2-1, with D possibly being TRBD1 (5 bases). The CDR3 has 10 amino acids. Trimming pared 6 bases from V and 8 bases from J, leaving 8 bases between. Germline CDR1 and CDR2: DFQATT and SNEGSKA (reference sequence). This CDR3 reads CSAQGDEQFF. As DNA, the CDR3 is TGCAGTGCCCAGGGTGATGAGCAGTTCTTC.

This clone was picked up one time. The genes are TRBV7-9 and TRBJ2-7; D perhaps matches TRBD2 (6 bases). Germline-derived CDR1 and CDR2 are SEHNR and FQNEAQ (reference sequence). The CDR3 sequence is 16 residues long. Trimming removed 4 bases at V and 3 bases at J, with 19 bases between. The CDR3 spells CASSSYGDSKVYEQYF. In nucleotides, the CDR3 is TGTGCCAGCAGCTCGTATGGGGACTCCAAGGTCTACGAGCAGTACTTC.

The CDR3 is CATWRTGGEKLFF. The CDR3 bases are TGTGCCACCTGGCGGACAGGGGGCGAAAAACTGTTTTTT. V and J are TRBV28 and TRBJ1-4, with 11 nucleotides matching TRBD1. Germline lookup yields CDR1 MDHEN and CDR2 SYDVKM. V shed 10 bases and J 8 bases; nucleotides not matched to a gene: 6. The length of the CDR3 is 13 residues.

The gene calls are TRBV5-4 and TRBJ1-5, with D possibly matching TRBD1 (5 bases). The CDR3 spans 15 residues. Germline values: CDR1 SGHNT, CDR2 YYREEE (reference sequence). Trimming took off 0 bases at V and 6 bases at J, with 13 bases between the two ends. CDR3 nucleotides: TGTGCCAGCAGCTTGGATCTGGGGCCGGGTCAGCCCCAGCATTTT. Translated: CASSLDLGPGQPQHF.

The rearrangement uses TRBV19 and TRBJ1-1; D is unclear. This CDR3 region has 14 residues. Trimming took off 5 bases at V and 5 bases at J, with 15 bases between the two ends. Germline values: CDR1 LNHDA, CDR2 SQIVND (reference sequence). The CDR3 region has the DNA TGTGCCAGTAGTCTGGGAGGAGGCGGAACTGAAGCTTTCTTT. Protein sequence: CASSLGGGGTEAFF.

CDR3 sequence reads: CASSYAKGDGYTF. In DNA, the CDR3 is TGTGCCAGCAGTTACGCCAAGGGAGATGGCTACACCTTC. This chain links TRBV6-5 with TRBJ1-2; no reliable D call. The CDR3 spans 13 residues. Germline-derived CDR1 and CDR2 are MNHEY and SVGAGI. V was cut by 2 bases and J by 6 bases, with 10 bases left in between.

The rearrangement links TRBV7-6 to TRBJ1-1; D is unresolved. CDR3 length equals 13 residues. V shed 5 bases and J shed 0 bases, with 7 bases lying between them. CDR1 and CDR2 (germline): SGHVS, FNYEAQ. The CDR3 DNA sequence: TGTGCCAGCAGCCCCGAAATGAACACTGAAGCTTTCTTT. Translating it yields CASSPEMNTEAFF.

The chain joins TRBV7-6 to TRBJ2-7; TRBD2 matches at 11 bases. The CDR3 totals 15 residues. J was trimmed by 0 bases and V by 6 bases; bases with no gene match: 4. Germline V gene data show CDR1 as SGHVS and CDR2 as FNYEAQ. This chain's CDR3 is CASSIAGGNSYEQYF. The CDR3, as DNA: TGTGCCAGCAGTATAGCGGGAGGGAACTCCTACGAGCAGTACTTC.

The CDR3 sequence: CASSLLQGVHEQYF. The CDR3, as DNA: TGTGCCAGCAGCTTACTACAGGGGGTCCACGAGCAGTACTTC. The rearrangement uses TRBV7-9 and TRBJ2-7; 8 bases line up with TRBD1. From germline, CDR1 is SEHNR and CDR2 FQNEAQ (reference sequence). V lost 2 bases to trimming and J lost 5 bases; unmatched junction nucleotides: 5. The CDR3 totals 14 residues. Variable domain in full (rest from reference TRBV7-9 and TRBJ2-7): DTGVSQNPRHKITKRGQNVTFRCDPISEHNRLYWYRQTLGQGPEFLTYFQNEAQLEKSRLLSDRFSAERPKGSFSTLEIQRTEQGDSAMYLCASSLLQGVHEQYFGPGTRLTVT.